The 32 T cell receptor beta chains in this list originate from one sample, sequenced in a study of regulatory T cells in long-lasting Graves disease. The TCR beta library used iRepertoire HTBI primers with Arm-PCR amplification of CDR3. TCRdb recomputed calls from the multiplex PCR reads with MiXCR, one row per CDR3 protein. The data hold roughly 520,000 distinct CDR3 sequences, with about 11% observed a single time. Regarding time point: newly diagnosed GD, antithyroid drugs for less than 3 months. Researchers made the TCR library from RNA that was extracted from PBMCs. The data were also submitted as part of a second study, on T cells in Graves' hyperthyroidism and ophthalmopathy.

The source material was peripheral blood mononuclear cells (PBMCs), sampled at new diagnosis, from a patient treated with antithyroid drugs. The receptors here all came from a woman younger than 45 with Graves disease.

This clonotype has at least ten counts. This sequence joins TRBV6-5 and TRBJ1-2, with 7 bases identical to TRBD1. This CDR3 is 20 amino acids long. V was clipped by 2 bases and J by 0 bases; unmatched bases: 18. Germline V gene data show CDR1 as MNHEY and CDR2 as SVGAGI. This chain's CDR3 is CASSYGGAGGERGPNYGYTF. Written as DNA, the CDR3 is TGTGCCAGCAGTTACGGTGGAGCAGGGGGTGAGCGAGGTCCTAACTATGGCTACACCTTC.

In this sample, this clonotype turned up many times. The J gene is TRBJ2-3, the V gene TRBV5-1, with TRBD2 identical over 9 bases. V trimming: 2 bases; J trimming: 3 bases; junction bases outside the gene matches: 4. This CDR3 has 15 residues. The germline V gene encodes CDR1 SGHRS and CDR2 YFSETQ. CDR3 amino acids: CASSFLAGPTDTQYF. CDR3 in DNA: TGCGCCAGCAGCTTCCTAGCGGGACCGACAGATACGCAGTATTTT.

This clonotype appeared a single time. CDR3 loop: CASSVRGQGVSYEQYF. CDR3 DNA: TGTGCCAGCAGTGTTCGCGGACAGGGAGTCTCCTACGAGCAGTACTTC. The chain is built from TRBV6-1 and TRBJ2-7; 8 bases align to TRBD1. The CDR3 extends over 16 amino acids. J was trimmed by 0 bases and V by 4 bases; bases with no gene match: 8. The germline CDR1 and CDR2 sequences are MNHNS and SASEGT.

Ten or more counts support this clonotype. This rearrangement joins TRBV30 to TRBJ1-5, with 9 bases aligning to TRBD1. Germline CDR1 is GTSNPN and CDR2 is SVGIG (reference sequence). The junction had 3 bases not matched to a gene; V was cut back by 2 bases and J by 4 bases. The CDR3 is made up of 14 amino acids. Written as DNA, the CDR3 is TGTGCCTGGAGTACAGGGGGCTCGAATCAGCCCCAGCATTTT. Its protein product is CAWSTGGSNQPQHF.

This clonotype was detected many times. This chain connects TRBV7-9 to TRBJ1-1; no reliable D call. Trimming removed 4 bases from V and 4 bases from J, with 10 bases in between. Germline V lookup: CDR1 SEHNR, CDR2 FQNEAQ (reference sequence). The CDR3 runs 13 residues. CDR3 in amino acids: CASSSIGSTEAFF. The CDR3 region has the DNA TGTGCCAGCAGCTCGATAGGCAGCACTGAAGCTTTCTTT. The full variable domain, completed using reference TRBV7-9 and TRBJ1-1, is DTGVSQNPRHKITKRGQNVTFRCDPISEHNRLYWYRQTLGQGPEFLTYFQNEAQLEKSRLLSDRFSAERPKGSFSTLEIQRTEQGDSAMYLCASSSIGSTEAFFGQGTRLTVV.

This clonotype was seen at least ten times. The chain joins TRBV11-2 to TRBJ1-2; D gene ambiguous. Germline V gives CDR1 SGHAT, CDR2 FQNNGV. Trimming took 6 bases from V and 2 from J, leaving 13 bases between them. This CDR3 has 14 residues. The CDR3 protein is CASSPLTRNYGYTF. Written as DNA, the CDR3 is TGTGCCAGCAGTCCCTTAACTCGAAACTATGGCTACACCTTC.

In this sample, this clonotype turned up many times. The V call is TRBV27, the J call TRBJ1-6; D remains unclear. The CDR3 covers 14 residues. V shed 6 bases and J shed 9 bases, with 15 bases lying between them. Germline V lookup: CDR1 MNHEY, CDR2 SMNVEV (reference sequence). The CDR3: CASRPIRGSSPLHF. In DNA form, the CDR3 reads TGTGCCAGCAGACCAATCCGGGGTAGTTCACCCCTCCACTTT.

This clonotype was counted between two and nine times. The chain links TRBV5-5 to TRBJ2-7; 11 bases fit TRBD1. Germline CDR1 reads SGHKS; CDR2 reads YYEKEE (reference sequence). This CDR3 contains 17 residues. The ends lost 4 bases at V and 2 bases at J; junction bases unmatched: 11. CDR3 region: CASSPDRGRIVTYEQYF. The CDR3 DNA reads TGTGCCAGCAGCCCGGACAGGGGGCGCATAGTGACCTACGAGCAGTACTTC.

In its sample, this clonotype was seen many times. This chain links TRBV18 with TRBJ2-3; no clear D. The germline V gene encodes CDR1 KGHSH and CDR2 LQKENI. Trimming took off 9 bases at V and 5 bases at J, with 9 bases between the two ends. CDR3 length: 11 residues. CDR3: CASYPGDTQYF. CDR3 DNA sequence: TGTGCCAGTTACCCCGGAGATACGCAGTATTTT.

The table lists this clonotype with many counts. This chain connects TRBV9 to TRBJ2-2; D is possibly TRBD2 (5 bases). V lost 2 bases and J 1 base, leaving 9 bases between the germline ends. The length of the CDR3 is 15 residues. Germline CDR1 reads SGDLS; CDR2 reads YYNGEE. The CDR3 nucleotides are TGTGCCAGCAGCGTGTACAGCGGGAACACCGGGGAGCTGTTTTTT. Its protein product is CASSVYSGNTGELFF.

This chain uses TRBV28 with TRBJ2-1, with D possibly being TRBD2 (5 bases). This CDR3 is built from 16 residues. Trimming left V 3 bases short and J 12 bases short, with 24 bases between. Germline V CDR1 and CDR2: MDHEN, SYDVKM. Here the CDR3 reads CASSFGVRDTHLGQFF. CDR3 DNA sequence: TGTGCCAGCAGTTTTGGGGTTCGGGATACCCATCTCGGGCAGTTCTTC. Using reference TRBV28 and TRBJ2-1 for the parts outside the CDR3, the full variable domain is DVKVTQSSRYLVKRTGEKVFLECVQDMDHENMFWYRQDPGLGLRLIYFSYDVKMKEKGDIPEGYSVSREKKERFSLILESASTNQTSMYLCASSFGVRDTHLGQFFGPGTRLTVL.

The V gene is TRBV20-1, the J gene TRBJ2-3; D assignment may be TRBD1 or TRBD2 (6 bases each). V lost 6 bases to trimming and J lost 2 bases, with 18 bases between them. Germline CDR1 and CDR2: DFQATT and SNEGSKA (reference sequence). The CDR3 is made up of 15 amino acids. In nucleotides, the CDR3 is TGCAGTGCGGATCATTGGGGGGCGCCCACAGATACGCAGTATTTT. Translating gives CSADHWGAPTDTQYF.

The V and J genes are TRBV20-1 and TRBJ1-2, with no clear D. The length of the CDR3 is 11 residues. CDR1 and CDR2 from the germline V gene are DFQATT and SNEGSKA (reference sequence). CDR3 residues: CSGGTNYGYTF. The DNA for the CDR3 is TGCAGCGGAGGAACCAACTATGGCTACACCTTC.

The chain is built from TRBV7-2 and TRBJ2-1; 13 bases are a match to TRBD2. Germline V lookup: CDR1 SGHTA, CDR2 FQGNSA. The CDR3 length is 15 residues. V dropped 4 bases and J dropped 9; count of bases not matched to a gene: 6. CDR3 in DNA: TGTGCCAGCAGCTATACTAGCGGGAGGGCCCCTGAGCAGTTCTTC. Its translation: CASSYTSGRAPEQFF.

This clonotype was counted a few times. This chain links TRBV10-3 with TRBJ2-3, with TRBD2 matching over 14 bases. This CDR3 has 16 residues. The trim removed 6 bases at V and 1 base at J, leaving 3 bases unmatched. Germline values: CDR1 ENHRY, CDR2 SYGVKD. In DNA form, the CDR3 reads TGTGCCATCAGGACGGGACTAGCGGGAGGCACAGATACGCAGTATTTT. Amino acid sequence: CAIRTGLAGGTDTQYF.

This clonotype was detected ten times or more. The V gene is TRBV12-3 or TRBV12-4, the J gene TRBJ2-1, with D possibly TRBD1 on 5 matching bases. V was cut by 3 bases and J by 6 bases, with 15 bases left in between. The CDR3 is 15 amino acids. The CDR3 coding sequence is TGTGCCAGCAGTTTGAGCCAGGGTAGGATCAATGAGCAGTTCTTC. Translating it yields CASSLSQGRINEQFF.

This clonotype was counted between two and nine times. This chain joins TRBV7-8 and TRBJ2-1, with D possibly matching TRBD2 (6 bases). V lost 5 bases, J lost 9 bases, and 26 bases lay in between. This CDR3 comprises 17 residues. Germline CDR1 SGHVS, CDR2 FQNEAQ. This CDR3 reads CASSPRPGPRGLSEQFF. In nucleotides, the CDR3 is TGTGCCAGCAGCCCACGCCCCGGCCCTCGGGGACTTAGTGAGCAGTTCTTC. The variable domain in full, completed from reference TRBV7-8 and TRBJ2-1, reads GAGVSQSPRYKVAKRGQDVALRCDPISGHVSLFWYQQALGQGPEFLTYFQNEAQLDKSGLPSDRFFAERPEGSVSTLKIQRTQQEDSAVYLCASSPRPGPRGLSEQFFGPGTRLTVL.

For the CDR3, the DNA is TGTGCCAGCAGTACTCCCCGGACTGCGGGGGATACGCAGTATTTT. Translation gives CASSTPRTAGDTQYF. The gene calls are TRBV6-1 and TRBJ2-3, with D possibly TRBD2 on 6 matching bases. From germline, CDR1 is MNHNS and CDR2 SASEGT. The ends were cut back, 5 bases at V and 6 bases at J, with 18 bases in the middle. CDR3 length: 15 amino acids.

This clonotype appeared many times. The chain employs TRBV18 and TRBJ2-1, with D unclear. Germline V gene data show CDR1 as KGHSH and CDR2 as LQKENI. The CDR3 is 18 amino acids. V gave up 6 bases and J gave up 0 bases, with 21 bases separating them. The CDR3 loop reads CASSLNPPVGNSYNEQFF. The CDR3 DNA reads TGTGCCAGCTCTCTTAACCCCCCGGTGGGTAACTCCTACAATGAGCAGTTCTTC.

As concerns this clonotype: Likely a read error: the CDR3 ends without its conserved phenylalanine or tryptophan. This chain connects TRBV4-3 to TRBJ2-1; 9 bases agree with TRBD2. The trim removed 1 base at V and 7 bases at J, leaving 8 bases unmatched. Germline values: CDR1 LGHNA, CDR2 YSLEER. The CDR3 length is 16 residues. The CDR3 sequence: CASSQVPGLAGNEQFV. CDR3 DNA: TGCGCCAGCAGCCAAGTGCCTGGGCTAGCGGGAAATGAGCAGTTCGTC.

A few counts support this clonotype. The J gene is TRBJ2-7, the V gene TRBV20-1; a weak D match, TRBD2 (5 bases). Germline assignment: CDR1 DFQATT and CDR2 SNEGSKA (reference sequence). This CDR3 spans 16 amino acids. V lost 0 bases and J lost 5, with 20 bases in between. CDR3 sequence reads: CSARDAAHGNYHEQYF. DNA for the CDR3: TGCAGTGCTAGAGATGCGGCCCACGGGAATTACCACGAGCAGTACTTC.

The genes are TRBV29-1 and TRBJ1-3; D possibly corresponds to TRBD1 (6 bases). V dropped 5 bases and J dropped 4 bases, with 18 bases sitting between them. CDR1 is SQVTM and CDR2 is ANQGSEA in the germline V gene. This CDR3 spans 15 amino acids. The DNA for the CDR3 is TGCAGCGTTTTCTTCACGGGGGCGTTGGGAAACACCATATATTTT. It specifies CSVFFTGALGNTIYF.

The V call is TRBV20-1, the J call TRBJ2-2, with a possible D match to TRBD2 (6 bases). This CDR3 region has 16 residues. Trimming pared 0 bases from V and 1 base from J, leaving 12 bases between. Germline-derived CDR1 and CDR2 are DFQATT and SNEGSKA (reference sequence). This CDR3 reads CSARDLVSGNTGELFF. The CDR3, as DNA: TGCAGTGCTAGAGATTTGGTTAGCGGGAACACCGGGGAGCTGTTTTTT.

This clonotype was detected a few times. The chain is built from TRBV18 and TRBJ2-1; TRBD2 matches 10 bases. The V segment lost 5 bases and the J segment 4 bases; nucleotides outside the gene matches: 5. This CDR3 is 15 amino acids long. Germline-derived CDR1 and CDR2 are KGHSH and LQKENI. The CDR3 reads CASSVTSGKYNEQFF. The CDR3 coding sequence is TGTGCCAGCTCAGTCACTAGCGGGAAATACAATGAGCAGTTCTTC.

This clonotype was observed at least ten times. This chain connects TRBV6-1 to TRBJ1-4, with D tentatively TRBD1 (5 bases). Germline V CDR1 and CDR2: MNHNS, SASEGT. This CDR3 spans 14 amino acids. V dropped 8 bases and J dropped 5 bases, with 15 bases sitting between them. CDR3: CASGGEGLNEKLFF. In DNA, the CDR3 is TGTGCCAGCGGTGGCGAGGGGCTGAATGAAAAACTGTTTTTT.

The chain carries TRBV5-1 and TRBJ1-4; D is unclear. The CDR3 contains 13 residues. Germline V gene lookup returns CDR1 SGHRS and CDR2 YFSETQ. V was trimmed by 5 bases and J by 8 bases, leaving 13 bases between them. CDR3 bases: TGCGCCAGCAGGGACCGGGAACGGGAAAAACTGTTTTTT. Translated: CASRDREREKLFF. Based on the CDR3 plus reference TRBV5-1 and TRBJ1-4, the full variable domain is KAGVTQTPRYLIKTRGQQVTLSCSPISGHRSVSWYQQTPGQGLQFLFEYFSETQRNKGNFPGRFSGRQFSNSRSEMNVSTLELGDSALYLCASRDREREKLFFGSGTQLSVL.

This clonotype has at least ten counts. The chain recombines TRBV12-3 or TRBV12-4 with TRBJ1-1; D gene unclear. The CDR3 loop spans 16 amino acids. Trimming cost V 2 bases and J 1 base, with 14 bases left between them. The CDR3 region is CASSLYRPGPNTEAFF. CDR3 nucleotide sequence: TGTGCCAGCAGTTTATATCGTCCGGGTCCGAACACTGAAGCTTTCTTT.

This clonotype was seen more than once but under ten times. The chain carries TRBV3-1 and TRBJ1-5, with 9 bases aligning to TRBD1. Germline CDR1 and CDR2: LGHDT and YNNKEL (reference sequence). Germline trimming cut 0 bases from V and 6 bases from J; bases unmatched to any gene: 9. The CDR3 has 17 amino acids. CDR3 sequence (DNA): TGTGCCAGCAGCCAAGATCGGACAGGGGCGAGCCGTCAGCCCCAGCATTTT. Translating it yields CASSQDRTGASRQPQHF.

V usage is TRBV5-6 and J usage is TRBJ1-5; D unresolved. V was shortened by 2 bases and J by 0 bases, with 6 bases between the two germline ends. Germline V gene sequence: CDR1 SGHDT, CDR2 YYEEEE. There are 14 residues in the CDR3. The CDR3 loop reads CASSFGTSNQPQHF. For the CDR3, the DNA is TGTGCCAGCAGCTTCGGAACTAGCAATCAGCCCCAGCATTTT. Using reference TRBV5-6 and TRBJ1-5 for the parts outside the CDR3, the full variable domain is DAGVTQSPTHLIKTRGQQVTLRCSPKSGHDTVSWYQQALGQGPQFIFQYYEEEERQRGNFPDRFSGHQFPNYSSELNVNALLLGDSALYLCASSFGTSNQPQHFGDGTRLSIL.

About this clonotype itself: This likely reflects a read error, since a far larger clone is one base away. The missing conserved phenylalanine or tryptophan at the end of this CDR3 makes a read error likely. V is TRBV2 and J is TRBJ1-4; TRBD1 is a possible D gene (6 bases). Germline CDR1 SNHLY, CDR2 FYNNEI. The V end was cut by 5 bases, the J end by 8 bases, with 21 bases between. CDR3 size: 16 residues. In DNA form, the CDR3 reads TGTGCCAGCAGTTCCCGCACGGGGGGCTATTGGGAAAAACTGTTTTCT. Translated, it gives CASSSRTGGYWEKLFS.

This clonotype has ten or more counts. The genes are TRBV2 and TRBJ2-7; D is ambiguous. V lost 7 bases to trimming and J lost 6 bases, with 4 bases between them. The CDR3 has 9 amino acids. CDR1 and CDR2 (germline): SNHLY, FYNNEI. The CDR3, as DNA: TGTGCCAGCAATCCCGAGCAGTACTTC. Translating gives CASNPEQYF.

The V and J genes are TRBV20-1 and TRBJ2-4, with TRBD2 identical over 8 bases. V lost 3 bases and J lost 9; bases outside the gene matches: 7. The CDR3 is 13 amino acids. Germline CDR1 reads DFQATT; CDR2 reads SNEGSKA (reference sequence). The CDR3 region has the DNA TGCAGTGCTAGGGCCCCTAGCGGGCCCATTCAGTACTTC. Translation gives CSARAPSGPIQYF.